The rows below give T cell receptor beta chains drawn from one sample of a study of identical twins. TCRdb independently ran MiXCR on the 5' RACE reads; one entry per CDR3 protein. The top ten clones hold about 0.3% of a sample with 1.5 million to 2 million distinct CDR3 sequences, about 30% of them seen once. Sequencing was carried out using cord blood. The source is a newborn girl in good health. CDR3s include the opening cysteine and the closing phenylalanine or tryptophan. The D gene is left open where the match is weak. Clone size is stated in some rows and not others, as once, few, many or a class when expanded.

J gene,clone size,V gene,D gene,CDR3 DNA,CDR3 protein
TRBJ2-3,NA,TRBV20-1,NA,TGCAGTGCTAGTCGGATCGATACGCAGTATTTT,CSASRIDTQYF
TRBJ2-5,once,TRBV5-1,NA,TGCGCCAGCATCTTCTTACAGGCCCAAGAGACCCAGTACTTC,CASIFLQAQETQYF
TRBJ2-7,NA,TRBV6-5,TRBD2,TGTGCCAGCAGTTACTTCCTAGCGGGAGGCTTGTACGAGCAGTACTTC,CASSYFLAGGLYEQYF
TRBJ2-5,few,TRBV2,NA,TGTGCCAGCAGTGAAGAAGGGAGGGAGACCCAGTACTTC,CASSEEGRETQYF
TRBJ2-7,few,TRBV7-8,NA,TGTGCCAGCAGCTTACGCGCGGGCTCCTACAATGAGCAGTACTTC,CASSLRAGSYNEQYF
TRBJ2-1,NA,TRBV7-9,TRBD2,TGTGCCAGCAGCCAAGAGAGTACTAGCGGCAGCAATGAGCAGTTCTTC,CASSQESTSGSNEQFF
TRBJ2-1,many,TRBV6-6,NA,TGTGCCAGCAGTTACTCGACCCGTCCCACACATGAGCAGTTCTTC,CASSYSTRPTHEQFF
TRBJ1-5,NA,TRBV10-3,TRBD1,TGTGCCAGCGGCGGGACAGGGCAGAATCAGCCCCAGCATTTT,CASGGTGQNQPQHF
TRBJ1-2,many,TRBV29-1,TRBD1,TGCAGCGTTGACAGGGGGCTTGGTGGCTACACCTTC,CSVDRGLGGYTF
TRBJ2-1,once,TRBV5-4,NA,TGTGCCAGCCGTATGGACTACCCAAACTACAATGAGCAGTTCTTC,CASRMDYPNYNEQFF
TRBJ2-3,few,TRBV5-1,NA,TGCGCCAGCAGGGTATGGGCCGATACGCAGTATTTT,CASRVWADTQYF
TRBJ2-7,few,TRBV27,NA,TGTGCCAGCAGTTCCTCGACTAGGGTCCCCTACGAGCAGTACTTC,CASSSSTRVPYEQYF
TRBJ1-2,few,TRBV20-1,NA,TGCAGTCCCGGGGTCCTCTATGGCTACACCTTC,CSPGVLYGYTF
TRBJ1-1,NA,TRBV7-2,NA,TGTGCCAGCAGCTTATGGGAGCTGACTGAAGCTTTCTTT,CASSLWELTEAFF
TRBJ1-1,few,TRBV2,NA,TGTGCCAGCAGCCCTGTACGGACCGAAGCTTTCTTT,CASSPVRTEAFF
TRBJ2-1,NA,TRBV20-1,NA,TGCAGTGCTAGGGGCGCCCCGGGGTCCTACAATGAGCAGTTCTTC,CSARGAPGSYNEQFF